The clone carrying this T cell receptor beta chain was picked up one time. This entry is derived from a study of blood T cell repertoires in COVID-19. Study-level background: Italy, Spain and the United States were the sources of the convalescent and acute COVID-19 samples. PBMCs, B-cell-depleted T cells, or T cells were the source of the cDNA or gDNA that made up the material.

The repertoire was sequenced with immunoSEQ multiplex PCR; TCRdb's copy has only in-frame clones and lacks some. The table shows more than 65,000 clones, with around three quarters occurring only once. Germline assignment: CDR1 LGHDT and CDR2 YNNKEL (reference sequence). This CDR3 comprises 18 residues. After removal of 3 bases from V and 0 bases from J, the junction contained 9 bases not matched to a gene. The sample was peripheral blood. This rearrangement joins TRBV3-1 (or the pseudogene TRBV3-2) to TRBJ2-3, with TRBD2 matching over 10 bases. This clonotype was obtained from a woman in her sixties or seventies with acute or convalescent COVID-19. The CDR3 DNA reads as TGTGCCAGCAGCCAGGAGTCTAGCGGGAGCCCTAGCACAGATACGCAGTATTTT. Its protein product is CASSQESSGSPSTDTQYF.